This T cell receptor beta chain is from a study of T cell responses to AZD1222 COVID-19 vaccine. The data were produced by immunoSEQ multiplex PCR, yet TCRdb's version contains in-frame clones alone and is incomplete. The table includes around 78,000 clones, about 93% detected once. This CDR3 has 16 residues. Germline V gene data show CDR1 as SGHKS and CDR2 as YYEKEE (reference sequence). V was pared by 4 bases and J by 4 bases, with 10 bases of the junction left unmatched. This clone has only one observation. The sequenced sample was peripheral blood, obtained on day 0 of MenACWY control vaccination. The rearrangement uses TRBV5-5 and TRBJ1-5, with 8 bases that match TRBD1. The sequence came from an adult in good health. Here the CDR3 DNA reads TGTGCCAGCAGCCTAGTTGTAACAGGGGGGAATCAGCCCCAGCATTTT. Protein sequence: CASSLVVTGGNQPQHF.